This T cell receptor beta chain originates from a study of STAT5B mutations in CD4+ large granular lymphocyte leukemia. The wider study: The CDR3 'QG' motif was associated with a particular HLA allele among healthy donors. General observations from the study: Top patient clones used TRBV06 genes more often: 8/27 versus 2/35 in controls. CD4-sorted patient repertoires seemed more clonal than healthy CD4+ repertoires. Approximately 25% of private leukemic clonotypes occurred rarely in other patients' non-leukemic repertoires.

A remark on this clone: Antigen: not known.

TCRdb's table, derived via immunoSEQ multiplex PCR, lists solely in-frame clones and lacks some. The sample has 30,000 to 40,000 clones; 75% to 85% are singletons. Germline assignment: CDR1 SGHKS and CDR2 YYEKEE (reference sequence). Trimming left V 4 bases short and J 0 bases short, with 14 bases between. The CDR3 has 16 residues. The chain combines TRBV5-5 with TRBJ1-5, with D maybe TRBD1 (6 bases). Sequencing input: CD4+ T cells from blood buffy coats. This TCR was recovered from a human donor in good health. CDR3 nucleotide sequence: TGTGCCAGCAGCAGGGGGACACCCTATAGCAATCAGCCCCAGCATTTT. Translated: CASSRGTPYSNQPQHF.